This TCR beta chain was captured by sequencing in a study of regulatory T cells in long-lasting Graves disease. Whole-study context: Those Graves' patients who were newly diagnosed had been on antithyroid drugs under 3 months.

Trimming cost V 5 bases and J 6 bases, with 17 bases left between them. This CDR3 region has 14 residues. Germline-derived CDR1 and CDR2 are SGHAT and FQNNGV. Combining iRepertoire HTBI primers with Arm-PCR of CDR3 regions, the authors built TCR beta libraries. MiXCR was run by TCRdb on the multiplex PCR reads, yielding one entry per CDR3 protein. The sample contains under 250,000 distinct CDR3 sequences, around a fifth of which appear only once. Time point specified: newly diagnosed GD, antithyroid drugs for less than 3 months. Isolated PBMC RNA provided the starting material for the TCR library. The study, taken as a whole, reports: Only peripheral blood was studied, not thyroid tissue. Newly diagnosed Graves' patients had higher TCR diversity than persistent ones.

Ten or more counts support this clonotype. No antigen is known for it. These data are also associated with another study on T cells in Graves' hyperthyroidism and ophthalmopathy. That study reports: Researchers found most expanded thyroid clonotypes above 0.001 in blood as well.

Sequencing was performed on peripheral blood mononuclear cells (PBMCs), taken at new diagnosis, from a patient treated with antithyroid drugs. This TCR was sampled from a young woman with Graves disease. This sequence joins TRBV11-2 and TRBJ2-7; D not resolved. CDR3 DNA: TGTGCCAGCAGCCCCCTCGCTTCACCGGGCGAGCAGTACTTC. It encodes CASSPLASPGEQYF.